A selection of T cell receptor beta chains follows, all from one sample in a study of shared clonotypes between healthy human individuals. Using immunoSEQ multiplex PCR, the repertoire was profiled, and TCRdb retains in-frame clones only, with some absent. The table includes more than 1,200,000 clones, approximately 98.5% detected once. The source material was naive CD4+ T cells sorted from blood. The receptors originated from a man aged 25 to 45 in good health. CDR3s include the opening cysteine and the closing phenylalanine or tryptophan. D genes are given only for firm matches. A clone size is listed for some rows: how often the clone was seen (once, few, many), or a class if it is expanded.

V	size	J	D	CDR3	DNA
TRBV15	.	TRBJ1-2	.	CATSRRQVDYGYTF	TGTGCCACCAGCAGGAGACAGGTAGACTATGGCTACACCTTC
TRBV10-3	.	TRBJ2-2	.	CAIGTLDTGELFF	TGTGCCATCGGGACGTTAGACACCGGGGAGCTGTTTTTT
TRBV15	.	TRBJ2-3	TRBD2	CATSRAPRAGGSTDTQYF	TGTGCCACCAGCAGAGCCCCGCGGGCGGGAGGCAGCACAGATACGCAGTATTTT
TRBV29-1	.	TRBJ2-2	.	CSVGDSAYTGELFF	TGCAGCGTTGGGGATAGCGCCTACACCGGGGAGCTGTTTTTT
TRBV11-2	.	TRBJ2-1	.	CASSPFNEQFF	TGTGCCAGCAGCCCTTTCAATGAGCAGTTCTTC
TRBV7-8	.	TRBJ1-2	TRBD1	CASSQRQGSRIYGYTF	TGTGCCAGCAGCCAACGACAGGGTTCTAGAATCTATGGCTACACCTTC
TRBV15	.	TRBJ1-2	TRBD1	CATSKGQGAPTNYGYTF	TGTGCCACCAGCAAGGGACAGGGGGCCCCTACTAACTATGGCTACACCTTC
TRBV7-2	.	TRBJ1-1	TRBD1	CASTDRDRNTEAFF	TGTGCCAGCACCGACAGGGATAGGAACACTGAAGCTTTCTTT
TRBV19	.	TRBJ1-1	TRBD1	CASSLRTGMNTEAFF	TGTGCCAGTAGTCTACGGACAGGGATGAACACTGAAGCTTTCTTT
TRBV19	.	TRBJ2-3	.	CASSQGGTDTQYF	TGTGCCAGTAGTCAAGGGGGCACAGATACGCAGTATTTT
TRBV13	.	TRBJ2-1	TRBD2	CASSFLSQTSGGPGNEQFF	TGTGCCAGCAGCTTCCTATCCCAGACTAGCGGGGGCCCTGGGAATGAGCAGTTCTTC
TRBV5-1	.	TRBJ1-3	.	CASSLTGPGNTIYF	TGCGCCAGCAGCTTGACAGGGCCTGGAAACACCATATATTTT
TRBV7-9	.	TRBJ1-2	TRBD1	CGSWGTGDGYTF	TGCGGGAGCTGGGGGACAGGCGATGGCTACACCTTC
TRBV2	once	TRBJ2-7	TRBD1	CASSETPDRGLEQYF	TGTGCCAGCAGTGAAACCCCGGACAGGGGGCTCGAGCAGTACTTC
TRBV7-9	.	TRBJ1-2	.	CASSLDGTDKNYGYTF	TGTGCCAGCAGCTTAGACGGCACGGACAAAAACTATGGCTACACCTTC
TRBV7-9	once	TRBJ1-5	.	CASSLDGSNQPQHF	TGTGCCAGCAGCTTAGACGGGAGCAATCAGCCCCAGCATTTT
TRBV29-1	.	TRBJ2-3	.	CSVEGRFTDTQYF	TGCAGCGTTGAAGGGAGATTCACAGATACGCAGTATTTT
TRBV6-5	.	TRBJ1-2	.	CASSYLGQSYGYTF	TGTGCCAGCAGTTACTTGGGACAATCCTATGGCTACACCTTC
TRBV14	.	TRBJ2-7	.	CASSQDNSFESGEQYF	TGTGCCAGCAGCCAAGATAATAGCTTTGAGAGTGGCGAGCAGTACTTC
TRBV7-6	.	TRBJ1-1	TRBD1	CASSRSNRGTEAFF	TGTGCCAGCAGCCGATCCAACAGGGGGACTGAAGCTTTCTTT
TRBV19	.	TRBJ2-3	.	CASSMLATSTDTQYF	TGTGCCAGTAGTATGTTAGCAACTAGCACAGATACGCAGTATTTT
TRBV18	.	TRBJ2-5	TRBD2	CASSRLAGVETQYF	TGTGCCAGCTCAAGACTAGCGGGAGTGGAGACCCAGTACTTC
TRBV4-2	.	TRBJ2-7	.	CASSQDLGGGHYEQYF	TGTGCCAGCAGCCAAGATCTTGGGGGAGGCCACTACGAGCAGTACTTC
TRBV10-3	.	TRBJ2-6	TRBD1	CAITPNPGQDSGANVLTF	TGTGCCATCACCCCGAACCCGGGACAGGACTCTGGGGCCAACGTCCTGACTTTC
TRBV2	.	TRBJ2-1	.	CASIKAAGTDEQFF	TGTGCCAGCATAAAAGCGGCCGGGACGGATGAGCAGTTCTTC
TRBV28	.	TRBJ1-2	TRBD1	CASSPPPGQGNYGYTF	TGTGCCAGCAGTCCTCCCCCGGGACAGGGGAACTATGGCTACACCTTC
TRBV28	once	TRBJ2-5	.	CASSLSSPGQEETQYF	TGTGCCAGCAGTTTATCTTCTCCCGGGCAAGAAGAGACCCAGTACTTC
TRBV5-1	.	TRBJ1-3	TRBD1	CASSFATGTHLSGNTIYF	TGCGCCAGCAGCTTCGCGACAGGGACCCACCTCTCTGGAAACACCATATATTTT
TRBV7-9	.	TRBJ2-1	TRBD2	CASSPLAGSYNEQFF	TGTGCCAGCAGCCCCCTAGCGGGGTCCTACAATGAGCAGTTCTTC
TRBV5-1	.	TRBJ1-1	.	CASSLALNTEAFF	TGCGCCAGCAGCTTGGCGCTGAACACTGAAGCTTTCTTT
TRBV30	.	TRBJ2-7	TRBD1	CAWSPYKTGTGPTVRLQYF	TGTGCCTGGAGTCCATATAAGACTGGGACAGGGCCCACTGTTCGTTTGCAGTACTTC
TRBV7-2	.	TRBJ2-7	.	CASSPREGNPYEQYF	TGTGCCAGCAGTCCGAGGGAAGGCAACCCCTACGAGCAGTACTTC
TRBV7-9	.	TRBJ2-5	.	CASSLVLALGGETQYF	TGTGCCAGCAGCTTAGTTCTAGCCCTGGGAGGAGAGACCCAGTACTTC
TRBV18	.	TRBJ2-1	TRBD1	CASSSTDRDSEQFF	TGTGCCAGCTCATCGACAGACAGGGATTCCGAGCAGTTCTTC
TRBV28	.	TRBJ2-3	.	CASSFPYGGGFADTQYF	TGTGCCAGCAGTTTCCCCTACGGCGGGGGCTTTGCAGATACGCAGTATTTT
TRBV29-1	.	TRBJ2-5	.	CSVEGWGNGETQYF	TGCAGCGTTGAAGGGTGGGGGAATGGAGAGACCCAGTACTTC
TRBV11-2	.	TRBJ2-5	TRBD1	CASSRQGQETQYF	TGTGCCAGCAGCAGACAGGGGCAAGAGACCCAGTACTTC
TRBV5-1	.	TRBJ2-1	TRBD2	CASRTSGSYNEQFF	TGCGCCAGCCGGACTAGCGGGTCTTACAATGAGCAGTTCTTC
TRBV4-3	.	TRBJ1-2	.	CASSQDFERGYTF	TGCGCCAGCAGCCAAGATTTCGAGAGAGGCTACACCTTC
TRBV5-1	.	TRBJ1-1	.	CASSRTALNTEAFF	TGCGCCAGCAGCCGGACAGCTTTGAACACTGAAGCTTTCTTT
TRBV2	.	TRBJ1-1	.	CATTGHPNTEAFF	TGTGCCACCACGGGACACCCGAACACTGAAGCTTTCTTT
TRBV29-1	.	TRBJ1-1	.	CSVDDTEAFF	TGCAGCGTTGATGACACTGAAGCTTTCTTT
TRBV11-3	.	TRBJ2-3	TRBD1	CASSLDRGQDTQYF	TGTGCCAGCAGCTTAGACAGGGGGCAAGATACGCAGTATTTT
TRBV7-2	.	TRBJ2-7	TRBD2	CASSLAVSGTLHEQYF	TGTGCCAGCAGCTTAGCCGTCAGCGGGACCCTCCACGAGCAGTACTTC
TRBV7-9	.	TRBJ2-7	TRBD1	CASSLAHGTGNEQYF	TGTGCCAGCAGCTTAGCGCACGGGACAGGGAACGAGCAGTACTTC
TRBV18	.	TRBJ2-1	TRBD1	CASSPDRGGNNEQFF	TGTGCCAGCTCACCGGACAGGGGGGGGAACAATGAGCAGTTCTTC
TRBV2	.	TRBJ1-5	.	CASSAPGGVHQPQHF	TGTGCCAGCAGTGCCCCCGGGGGAGTTCATCAGCCCCAGCATTTT
TRBV18	.	TRBJ2-1	TRBD2	CATGLAGGSRDEQFF	TGTGCCACCGGACTAGCGGGAGGGTCGAGGGATGAGCAGTTCTTC
TRBV15	.	TRBJ1-2	.	CATSRDGTPDYGYTF	TGTGCCACCAGCAGAGATGGCACCCCAGACTATGGCTACACCTTC
TRBV29-1	.	TRBJ2-3	.	CSVGQRLKTDTQYF	TGCAGCGTTGGGCAGCGACTTAAAACAGATACGCAGTATTTT
TRBV9	.	TRBJ2-2	.	CASSTGLNTNTGELFF	TGTGCCAGCAGCACGGGACTCAACACAAACACCGGGGAGCTGTTTTTT
TRBV18	.	TRBJ2-1	TRBD2	CASSPPASSGRAGYNEQFF	TGTGCCAGCTCACCACCGGCTTCTAGCGGGAGGGCGGGGTACAATGAGCAGTTCTTC
TRBV9	.	TRBJ2-1	TRBD2	CASSVEPSGGIYNEQFF	TGTGCCAGCAGCGTAGAACCTAGCGGGGGTATATACAATGAGCAGTTCTTC
TRBV5-4	.	TRBJ1-2	.	CATFREWEDGYTF	TGTGCCACCTTCCGGGAGTGGGAGGATGGCTACACCTTC
TRBV5-4	.	TRBJ1-3	.	CASSPRGSGNTIYF	TGTGCCAGCAGCCCCCGGGGCTCTGGAAACACCATATATTTT
TRBV5-4	once	TRBJ2-3	.	CASSLLDTQYF	TGTGCCAGCAGCTTGTTGGATACGCAGTATTTT
TRBV7-9	.	TRBJ2-3	.	CASSLAGGREDTQYF	TGTGCCAGCAGCTTAGCCGGGGGCCGCGAGGATACGCAGTATTTT